Listed below are T cell receptor beta chains from one sample, sequenced in a study of cytomegalovirus exposure and HLA in healthy donors. Profiling relied on immunoSEQ multiplex PCR, and the TCRdb table lists in-frame clones only, not all of them. Of about 260,000 clones in the sample, around 65% were seen once. The sequenced sample was PBMCs. These receptor sequences come from a female donor in good health and CMV-seronegative. Both conserved end residues are part of each CDR3. The D gene is left open where the match is weak. Clone size, where shown, is once, few, many, or a class for clones that have expanded.

clone_size: -
j_call: TRBJ2-3
cdr3_length: 15
d_call: TRBD2
v_call: TRBV7-9
cdr3_aa: CASSSAGAGTDTQYF
cdr3_nt: TGTGCCAGCAGCTCCGCGGGAGCCGGCACAGATACGCAGTATTTT

clone_size: -
j_call: TRBJ2-2
cdr3_length: 15
d_call: -
v_call: TRBV7-9
cdr3_aa: CASTRLGANTGELFF
cdr3_nt: TGTGCCAGCACCCGACTGGGGGCAAACACCGGGGAGCTGTTTTTT

clone_size: -
j_call: TRBJ1-5
cdr3_length: 13
d_call: -
v_call: TRBV29-1
cdr3_aa: CSVGGGGNQPQHF
cdr3_nt: TGCAGCGTTGGAGGGGGAGGCAATCAGCCCCAGCATTTT

clone_size: few
j_call: TRBJ2-7
cdr3_length: 14
d_call: TRBD1
v_call: TRBV6-6
cdr3_aa: CASSSQGVNNEQYF
cdr3_nt: TGTGCCAGCAGTTCCCAGGGGGTAAATAACGAGCAGTACTTC

clone_size: -
j_call: TRBJ1-2
cdr3_length: 15
d_call: -
v_call: TRBV5-4
cdr3_aa: CASSLGSTGIRGYTF
cdr3_nt: TGTGCCAGCAGCTTGGGTAGTACAGGGATTCGAGGCTACACCTTC

clone_size: -
j_call: TRBJ2-2
cdr3_length: 16
d_call: TRBD2
v_call: TRBV7-9
cdr3_aa: CASSLPLAGDTGELFF
cdr3_nt: TGTGCCAGCAGCCTTCCACTAGCGGGAGACACCGGGGAGCTGTTTTTT

clone_size: -
j_call: TRBJ2-7
cdr3_length: 15
d_call: TRBD2
v_call: TRBV7-2
cdr3_aa: CASSLGLAVFYEQYF
cdr3_nt: TGTGCCAGCAGCCTGGGACTAGCGGTTTTTTACGAGCAGTACTTC

clone_size: -
j_call: TRBJ2-7
cdr3_length: 16
d_call: -
v_call: TRBV4-1
cdr3_aa: CASSQRAAPDGDEQYF
cdr3_nt: TGCGCCAGCAGCCAAAGAGCGGCTCCGGATGGGGACGAGCAGTACTTC

clone_size: -
j_call: TRBJ2-7
cdr3_length: 15
d_call: -
v_call: TRBV4-1
cdr3_aa: CASSQEETGSYEQYF
cdr3_nt: TGCGCCAGCAGCCAAGAGGAAACAGGGTCCTACGAGCAGTACTTC

clone_size: -
j_call: TRBJ1-5
cdr3_length: 12
d_call: -
v_call: TRBV10-2
cdr3_aa: CATGTGGQPQHF
cdr3_nt: TGCGCCACCGGGACGGGGGGGCAGCCCCAGCATTTT

clone_size: -
j_call: TRBJ2-2
cdr3_length: 14
d_call: TRBD1
v_call: TRBV7-9
cdr3_aa: CSSSLGQGTGELFF
cdr3_nt: TGTTCCAGCAGCTTGGGACAGGGGACCGGGGAGCTGTTTTTT

clone_size: once
j_call: TRBJ1-2
cdr3_length: 14
d_call: -
v_call: TRBV5-1
cdr3_aa: CASSTFLANYGYTF
cdr3_nt: TGCGCCAGCAGCACCTTCCTAGCTAACTATGGCTACACCTTC

clone_size: few
j_call: TRBJ2-7
cdr3_length: 15
d_call: TRBD1
v_call: TRBV28
cdr3_aa: CASRRGQGSVYEQYF
cdr3_nt: TGTGCCAGCAGGCGAGGACAGGGATCAGTCTACGAGCAGTACTTC

clone_size: -
j_call: TRBJ2-2
cdr3_length: 11
d_call: -
v_call: TRBV9
cdr3_aa: CASSAKGELFF
cdr3_nt: TGTGCCAGCAGCGCTAAAGGGGAGCTGTTTTTT

clone_size: -
j_call: TRBJ1-2
cdr3_length: 22
d_call: TRBD1
v_call: TRBV2
cdr3_aa: CASSEGAPRKDRGNSANYGYTF
cdr3_nt: TGTGCCAGCAGTGAAGGGGCCCCACGAAAGGACAGGGGGAACTCAGCTAACTATGGCTACACCTTC

clone_size: -
j_call: TRBJ1-6
cdr3_length: 15
d_call: -
v_call: TRBV6-1
cdr3_aa: CASRETTTYNSPLHF
cdr3_nt: TGTGCCAGCAGAGAGACGACAACCTATAATTCACCCCTCCACTTT

clone_size: -
j_call: TRBJ2-7
cdr3_length: 15
d_call: -
v_call: TRBV7-7
cdr3_aa: CASSLGDYGPYEQYF
cdr3_nt: TGTGCCAGCAGCTTGGGAGACTATGGGCCCTACGAGCAGTACTTC

clone_size: -
j_call: TRBJ2-3
cdr3_length: 18
d_call: -
v_call: TRBV21-1
cdr3_aa: CASSLTGRRGFFTDTQYF
cdr3_nt: TGTGCCAGCAGCTTAACAGGTAGAAGGGGCTTTTTCACAGATACGCAGTATTTT

clone_size: -
j_call: TRBJ1-4
cdr3_length: 13
d_call: -
v_call: TRBV5-5
cdr3_aa: CASSPVIDEKLFF
cdr3_nt: TGTGCCAGCAGCCCGGTAATTGATGAAAAACTGTTTTTT

clone_size: -
j_call: TRBJ2-3
cdr3_length: 11
d_call: -
v_call: TRBV2
cdr3_aa: CASLEMDTQYF
cdr3_nt: TGTGCCAGCCTGGAGATGGATACGCAGTATTTT

clone_size: -
j_call: TRBJ1-2
cdr3_length: 13
d_call: -
v_call: TRBV5-8
cdr3_aa: CASSLASGDGYTF
cdr3_nt: TGTGCCAGCAGCTTGGCCTCGGGGGATGGCTACACCTTC

clone_size: few
j_call: TRBJ2-7
cdr3_length: 14
d_call: -
v_call: TRBV5-1
cdr3_aa: CASSLASVAYEQYF
cdr3_nt: TGCGCCAGCAGCTTGGCTAGCGTCGCCTACGAGCAGTACTTC

clone_size: -
j_call: TRBJ2-1
cdr3_length: 15
d_call: -
v_call: TRBV11-2
cdr3_aa: CASSLGTRIYNEQFF
cdr3_nt: TGTGCCAGCAGCTTAGGGACACGGATATACAATGAGCAGTTCTTC

clone_size: -
j_call: TRBJ2-7
cdr3_length: 14
d_call: TRBD1
v_call: TRBV28
cdr3_aa: CASSSRTGRYEQYF
cdr3_nt: TGTGCCAGCAGTTCTAGGACAGGTAGATACGAGCAGTACTTC

clone_size: -
j_call: TRBJ2-3
cdr3_length: 15
d_call: TRBD2
v_call: TRBV18
cdr3_aa: CASSPRREGQVAQYF
cdr3_nt: TGTGCCAGCTCACCACGACGGGAGGGCCAGGTTGCGCAGTATTTT

clone_size: -
j_call: TRBJ2-1
cdr3_length: 12
d_call: -
v_call: TRBV18
cdr3_aa: CASSGTGNEQFF
cdr3_nt: TGTGCCAGCTCAGGGACTGGGAATGAGCAGTTCTTC

clone_size: few
j_call: TRBJ1-2
cdr3_length: 14
d_call: TRBD1
v_call: TRBV27
cdr3_aa: CASSLSRTGNGYTF
cdr3_nt: TGTGCCAGCAGTTTATCTAGGACAGGGAATGGCTACACCTTC

clone_size: few
j_call: TRBJ2-2
cdr3_length: 17
d_call: TRBD2
v_call: TRBV4-1
cdr3_aa: CASSQEQSGRAPGELFF
cdr3_nt: TGCGCCAGCAGCCAAGAACAAAGCGGGAGGGCCCCCGGGGAGCTGTTTTTT

clone_size: -
j_call: TRBJ2-1
cdr3_length: 16
d_call: TRBD1
v_call: TRBV11-2
cdr3_aa: CASSARTGKFFGEQFF
cdr3_nt: TGTGCCAGCAGCGCAAGGACAGGAAAATTCTTCGGTGAGCAGTTCTTC

clone_size: -
j_call: TRBJ2-3
cdr3_length: 16
d_call: -
v_call: TRBV11-2
cdr3_aa: CASSSGITYYTDTQYF
cdr3_nt: TGTGCCAGCAGCAGCGGAATAACTTACTACACAGATACGCAGTATTTT

clone_size: -
j_call: TRBJ2-3
cdr3_length: 15
d_call: TRBD1
v_call: TRBV5-1
cdr3_aa: CASSSDRGRPDTQYF
cdr3_nt: TGCGCCAGCAGCTCGGACAGGGGGCGCCCAGATACGCAGTATTTT

clone_size: -
j_call: TRBJ2-1
cdr3_length: 17
d_call: TRBD2
v_call: TRBV7-9
cdr3_aa: CASSLTPGSSGRDEQFF
cdr3_nt: TGTGCCAGCAGCTTAACCCCGGGGTCTAGCGGGAGAGATGAGCAGTTCTTC